The 22 T cell receptor beta chains below all came from one sample that was sequenced in a study of molecular identifiers for immune sequencing clone quantification (dated 2018 in TCRdb). Library preparation used PCR. The sequencer was a NextSeq 500. Using fastp at Q25 and MiXCR, TCRdb reprocessed the public reads and kept productive beta chains. Merged by CDR3 protein, the rows form single entries marked with the most common genes and DNA. The table for this sample lists 490,000 or so distinct CDR3 sequences; around 25% of them were counted only once. Roughly 0.77% of the sample belongs to the ten largest clones. The sequencing sample was made of naive CD8+ T cells from blood, with Jurkat cell RNA spiked in. This specimen's cell subset or site label, per the study, means: FACS-sorted CD8+CD4-CCR7+CD45RA+ naive T cells. These receptors came from a human donor in good health. Some libraries in this study had Jurkat cell RNA spiked in.

This clonotype was seen more than once but under ten times. The V gene is TRBV13, the J gene TRBJ2-1; D tentatively reads TRBD1 or TRBD2 (5 bases each). The CDR3 consists of 16 residues. The V end lost 4 bases, the J end lost 4 bases, and 17 bases lay between the germline ends. Germline assignment: CDR1 PRHDT and CDR2 FYEKMQ (reference sequence). The CDR3, as DNA: TGTGCCAGCAGCTACACCGGGACCCTCTCTTACAATGAGCAGTTCTTC. Translation gives CASSYTGTLSYNEQFF.

As concerns this clonotype: This clone may be a read error of a much larger clone one base away. This chain links TRBV4-3 with TRBJ2-7; D possibly corresponds to TRBD1 (6 bases). There are 14 residues in the CDR3. V lost 5 bases and J 5 bases, leaving 16 bases between the germline ends. Per germline, CDR1 LGHNA and CDR2 YSLEER. DNA for the CDR3: TGCGCCAGCAGCAACGACAAGGGGGTCAACGAGCAGTACTTC. This codes for CASSNDKGVNEQYF.

This chain links TRBV29-1 with TRBJ2-5, with TRBD1 matching 8 bases. V dropped 4 bases and J dropped 5; count of bases not matched to a gene: 12. CDR3 size: 15 residues. Germline-derived CDR1 and CDR2 are SQVTM and ANQGSEA. The DNA for the CDR3 is TGCAGCGTTGGACGCCAGACAGGGGTCTGGGAGACCCAGTACTTC. Translation gives CSVGRQTGVWETQYF.

This clonotype was counted at least ten times. The chain couples TRBV6-5 to TRBJ2-3; D perhaps matches TRBD2 (5 bases). The germline V gene encodes CDR1 MNHEY and CDR2 SVGAGI. The CDR3 is 13 residues long. Trimming cost V 0 bases and J 5 bases, with 6 bases left between them. As DNA, the CDR3 is TGTGCCAGCAGTTACTCGCGGGTAGATACGCAGTATTTT. Amino acid sequence: CASSYSRVDTQYF.

This clonotype showed up many times. This chain links TRBV5-1 with TRBJ2-7; TRBD1 matches 7 bases. The CDR3 loop spans 15 amino acids. Germline V gene lookup returns CDR1 SGHRS and CDR2 YFSETQ. J lost 2 bases, V lost 0 bases, and 5 bases had no gene match. The CDR3 here is CASSLGAQGAYEQYF. In DNA form, the CDR3 reads TGCGCCAGCAGCTTGGGGGCCCAGGGGGCCTACGAGCAGTACTTC.

This clonotype was observed a handful of times. This sequence joins TRBV6-2 or TRBV6-3 and TRBJ1-5; TRBD1 might be the D (5 bases). This CDR3 is built from 15 residues. V was clipped by 5 bases and J by 4 bases, with 15 bases between them. Germline loops: CDR1 MNHEY, CDR2 SVGEGT. CDR3 in amino acids: CASSVLRGGNQPQHF. Written as DNA, the CDR3 is TGTGCCAGCAGTGTGCTTAGGGGTGGAAATCAGCCCCAGCATTTT.

As to this clonotype: A much larger clonotype is one base distant, so this may be a read error. The rearrangement uses TRBV27 and TRBJ2-7; either TRBD1 or TRBD2 may fit D (5 bases each). From germline, CDR1 is MNHEY and CDR2 SMNVEV (reference sequence). The CDR3 is 13 residues long. For the CDR3, the DNA is TGTGCCAGCAGTTACGGGGCAGCCTACGAGCGGTACTTC. It codes for CASSYGAAYERYF.

This clonotype was detected ten times or more. The chain joins TRBV9 to TRBJ1-6; D uncertain. CDR3 length: 13 amino acids. Trimming stripped 0 bases from V and 7 bases from J, with 5 bases between. The germline V gene has CDR1 SGDLS and CDR2 YYNGEE. The CDR3 here is CASSVEGNSPLHF. The CDR3 nucleotides read TGTGCCAGCAGCGTAGAGGGCAATTCACCCCTCCACTTT.

This clonotype was recorded a few times. V and J are TRBV4-3 and TRBJ2-7; D may be TRBD2 (8 bases). Germline V CDR1 and CDR2: LGHNA, YSLEER. V was cut by 5 bases and J by 5 bases, with 19 bases left in between. The CDR3 contains 15 residues. The DNA of the CDR3 is TGCGCCAGCAGCGCGAAGGGGGCGCGGGAGGACGAGCAGTACTTC. This translates into CASSAKGAREDEQYF.

This clonotype was seen repeatedly, ten times or more. This chain joins TRBV6-6 and TRBJ2-3; 10 bases map to TRBD1. Germline-derived CDR1 and CDR2 are MNHNY and SVGAGI (reference sequence). This CDR3 spans 16 amino acids. V lost 2 bases to trimming and J lost 3 bases; unmatched junction nucleotides: 5. This CDR3 is CASSYAPGQGTDTQYF. CDR3 nucleotides: TGTGCCAGCAGTTACGCCCCGGGACAGGGGACAGATACGCAGTATTTT.

The table lists this clonotype with a few counts. The chain joins TRBV6-2 or TRBV6-3 to TRBJ2-1, with TRBD1 identical over 8 bases. Losses at the gene ends were 5 bases for V and 5 bases for J; bases not matched to a gene: 11. CDR1 is MNHEY and CDR2 is SVGEGT in the germline V gene. The CDR3 covers 16 residues. This CDR3 is CASSVLRQGFDNEQFF. CDR3 sequence (DNA): TGTGCCAGCAGTGTCCTAAGACAGGGGTTTGACAATGAGCAGTTCTTC.

V usage is TRBV12-3 or TRBV12-4 and J usage is TRBJ2-7; 7 bases line up with TRBD2. The CDR3 is 13 amino acids. The V and J ends lost 7 bases and 5 bases, in that order; junction bases with no gene match: 8. This CDR3 is CASMTSPVDEQYF. CDR3 coding DNA: TGTGCCAGCATGACTAGCCCAGTCGACGAGCAGTACTTC.

This rearrangement joins TRBV7-2 to TRBJ1-3; D remains ambiguous. Between the trimmed V and J ends, which lost 2 bases and 0 bases, there was a span of 8 bases. The CDR3 runs to 15 residues. Germline V lookup: CDR1 SGHTA, CDR2 FQGNSA. The DNA for the CDR3 is TGTGCCAGCAGCTTATGGCCATCCTCTGGAAACACCATATATTTT. As protein: CASSLWPSSGNTIYF.

As concerns this clonotype: A read error may be the cause here, since a much bigger clone is one base away. The chain combines TRBV28 with TRBJ2-1; D remains ambiguous. Germline V CDR1 and CDR2: MDHEN, SYDVKM. CDR3 length: 15 residues. CDR3 protein: CASSPRPSSYDEQFF. In DNA form, the CDR3 reads TGTGCCAGCAGTCCACGACCGAGCTCCTACGATGAGCAGTTCTTC.

This clonotype was recorded many times. The V gene is TRBV7-9, the J gene TRBJ1-1, with a possible D match to TRBD1 (5 bases). With 3 bases removed from V and 8 bases from J, the gap between germline ends came to 10 bases. The CDR3 contains 12 residues. Germline CDR1 reads SEHNR; CDR2 reads FQNEAQ (reference sequence). DNA of the CDR3: TGTGCCAGCAGCTTCAGACAGCCCGAAGCTTTCTTT. It specifies CASSFRQPEAFF.

This chain links TRBV6-2 or TRBV6-3 with TRBJ1-5; no firm D call. V lost 6 bases to trimming and J lost 3 bases, with 15 bases between them. The CDR3 consists of 15 residues. Germline V lookup: CDR1 MNHEY, CDR2 SVGEGT. The CDR3 spells CASSGFEGNNQPQHF. CDR3 in DNA: TGTGCCAGCAGCGGATTTGAGGGAAACAATCAGCCCCAGCATTTT.

The V and J genes are TRBV28 and TRBJ2-7; TRBD2 matches 7 bases. The J segment lost 2 bases and the V segment lost 3 bases, leaving 4 bases of the junction unmatched. CDR3 length equals 14 residues. The germline CDR1 and CDR2 sequences are MDHEN and SYDVKM. The DNA for the CDR3 is TGTGCCAGCAGTTTCCGGGGGGTAACCTACGAGCAGTACTTC. Protein: CASSFRGVTYEQYF.

The sample holds a few counts of this clonotype. The chain employs TRBV6-5 and TRBJ1-5; the D gene is possibly TRBD1 (5 bases). V lost 3 bases, J lost 2 bases, and 17 bases lay in between. The CDR3 runs 17 residues. Looked up from germline, CDR1 is MNHEY and CDR2 is SVGAGI. As DNA, the CDR3 is TGTGCCAGCAGTTATACCAGGGACGGACCCGGCAATCAGCCCCAGCATTTT. It is translated as CASSYTRDGPGNQPQHF.

Notes on this clonotype: A much larger clonotype is one base distant, so this may be a read error. The CDR3 here is CAGSSWTGEQYF. The CDR3 DNA sequence: TGCGCCGGCAGCTCCTGGACGGGAGAGCAGTACTTC. The chain has TRBV5-1 and TRBJ2-7, with D possibly matching TRBD2 (5 bases). Germline V gene sequence: CDR1 SGHRS, CDR2 YFSETQ. There are 12 residues in the CDR3. Full variable domain (rest looked up from reference TRBV5-1 and TRBJ2-7): KAGVTQTPRYLIKTRGQQVTLSCSPISGHRSVSWYQQTPGQGLQFLFEYFSETQRNKGNFPGRFSGRQFSNSRSEMNVSTLELGDSALYLCAGSSWTGEQYFGPGTRLTVT.

The chain employs TRBV2 and TRBJ1-4, with TRBD1 as a possible D gene (5 bases). CDR1 and CDR2 from the germline V gene are SNHLY and FYNNEI. The CDR3 contains 16 residues. V lost 6 bases, J lost 0 bases, and 14 bases lay in between. CDR3 nucleotides: TGTGCCAGCAGCGAGGGGCTTAAGCCAACTAATGAAAAACTGTTTTTT. It translates to CASSEGLKPTNEKLFF.

This clonotype was observed a handful of times. CDR3 region: CASSITGGWNEQFF. The CDR3 DNA follows: TGTGCCAGTAGCATTACGGGGGGATGGAATGAGCAGTTCTTC. This chain links TRBV19 with TRBJ2-1, with 7 bases lining up with TRBD2. Germline CDR1 LNHDA, CDR2 SQIVND (reference sequence). This CDR3 is built from 14 residues. J lost 7 bases, V lost 6 bases, and 9 bases had no gene match.

As to this clonotype: This may be a read error: a much more frequent sequence differs by one nucleotide. This chain links TRBV2 with TRBJ2-2, with D possibly being TRBD2 (5 bases). The germline V gene has CDR1 SNHLY and CDR2 FYNNEI. The CDR3 covers 17 residues. V lost 5 bases to trimming and J lost 4 bases, with 20 bases between them. The chain's CDR3 is CASSSQGPEGSTGELFF. Written as DNA, the CDR3 is TGTGCCAGCAGTTCCCAAGGGCCTGAAGGGAGCACCGGGGAGCTGTTTTTT.